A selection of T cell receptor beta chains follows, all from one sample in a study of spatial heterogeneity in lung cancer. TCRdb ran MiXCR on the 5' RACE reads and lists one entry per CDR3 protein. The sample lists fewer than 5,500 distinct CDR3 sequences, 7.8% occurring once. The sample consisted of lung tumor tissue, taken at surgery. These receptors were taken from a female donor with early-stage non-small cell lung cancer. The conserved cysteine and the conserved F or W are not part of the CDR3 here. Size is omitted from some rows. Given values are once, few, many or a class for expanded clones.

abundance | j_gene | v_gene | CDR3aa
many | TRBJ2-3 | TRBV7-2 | ASSSGRPDTQY
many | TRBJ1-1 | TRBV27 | ASSLGGKATEAF
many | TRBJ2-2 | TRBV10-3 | ATQREGLGNTGELF
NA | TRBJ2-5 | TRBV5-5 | ASSSGPLQETQY
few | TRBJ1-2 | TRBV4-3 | ASSHHRTGMNGYT
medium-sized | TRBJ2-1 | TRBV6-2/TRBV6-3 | ASRLGAGEQF
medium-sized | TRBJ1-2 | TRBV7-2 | ASSLGTAYQGYT
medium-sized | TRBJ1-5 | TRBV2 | ASSDMGVSNQPQH
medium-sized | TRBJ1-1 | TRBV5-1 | ASSFSGTEAF
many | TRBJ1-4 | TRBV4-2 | ASSQAGTWGRNNEKLF
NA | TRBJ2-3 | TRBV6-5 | ASSYSGDTRY
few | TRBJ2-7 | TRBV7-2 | ASSPRPGEQY
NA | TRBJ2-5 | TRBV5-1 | ASSRQGETQY
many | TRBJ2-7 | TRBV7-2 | ASNLGTGSYEQY
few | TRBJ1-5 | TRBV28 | ASSLSQGAGQPQH
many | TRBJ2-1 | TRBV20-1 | SARVNKDNEQF
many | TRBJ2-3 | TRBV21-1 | ASSAQTYPRSIADTQY
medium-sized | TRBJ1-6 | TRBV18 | ASSPRTEDNSPLH
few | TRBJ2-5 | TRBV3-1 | ASLPRTSASSGTQY
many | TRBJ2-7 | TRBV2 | ASSEEGQDSYEQY
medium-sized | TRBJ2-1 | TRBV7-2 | ASRLAYEQF
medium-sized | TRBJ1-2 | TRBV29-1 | SVEGGYT
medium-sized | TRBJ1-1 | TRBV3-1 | ASSPPDRGGNTEAF
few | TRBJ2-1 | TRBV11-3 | ASSLNSYNEQF
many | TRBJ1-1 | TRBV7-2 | ASSLDGGMNTEAF
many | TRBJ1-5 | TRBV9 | ASSSGQGSPQPQH
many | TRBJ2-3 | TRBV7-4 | ASSSGLAGSTDTQY
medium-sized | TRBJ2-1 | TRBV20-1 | SARPDASGGSRGDEQF
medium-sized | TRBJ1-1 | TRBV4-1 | ASSHATGEAEAF
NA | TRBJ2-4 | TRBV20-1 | SAIGGTKNIQY
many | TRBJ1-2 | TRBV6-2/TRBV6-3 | ASRLGQGDYGYT
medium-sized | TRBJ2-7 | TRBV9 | ASGPSIYEQY
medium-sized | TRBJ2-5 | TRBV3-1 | ASSQDWVPTETQY
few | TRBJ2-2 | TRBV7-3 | ASSSSLGYTGELF
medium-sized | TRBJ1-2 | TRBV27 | ASSFSRDTNYGYT
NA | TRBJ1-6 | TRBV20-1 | SARNWGGGVTLH
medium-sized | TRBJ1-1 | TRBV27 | ASSWAWNTEAF
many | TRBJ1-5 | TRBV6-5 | AAGDLWPQH
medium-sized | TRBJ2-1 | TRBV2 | ANRKSRTSGALTLYNEQF
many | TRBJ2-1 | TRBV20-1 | SAEGLAGGRNEQF
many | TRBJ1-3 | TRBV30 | AWTLTGLSIY
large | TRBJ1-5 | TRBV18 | ASSPRQGGKQPQH
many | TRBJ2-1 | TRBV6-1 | ASVPGSSYNEQF
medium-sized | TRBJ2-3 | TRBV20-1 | SARNPVRGTDTQY
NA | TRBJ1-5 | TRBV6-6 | ASTSFASPQH
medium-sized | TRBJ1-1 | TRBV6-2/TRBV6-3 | ASSYGRRLGPGTEAF
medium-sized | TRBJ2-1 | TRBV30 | AWSDGGNEQF
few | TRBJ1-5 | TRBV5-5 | ASSPNNRGWQPQH
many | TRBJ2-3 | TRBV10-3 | AISPGTGWDTQY
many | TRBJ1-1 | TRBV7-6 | ASSSDGGGWDTEAF
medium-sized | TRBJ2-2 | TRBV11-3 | ASSLWTGELF
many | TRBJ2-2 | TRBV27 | ATWGQGATGELF
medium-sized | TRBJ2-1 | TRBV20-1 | SARDGKEQF
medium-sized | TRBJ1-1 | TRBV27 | ATGPPSDTEAF
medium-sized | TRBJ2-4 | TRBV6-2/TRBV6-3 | ASSSGFAKNIQY
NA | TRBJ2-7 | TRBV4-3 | ASSQDELGGYYEQY
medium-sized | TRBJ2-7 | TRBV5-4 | ASSRGTYEQY